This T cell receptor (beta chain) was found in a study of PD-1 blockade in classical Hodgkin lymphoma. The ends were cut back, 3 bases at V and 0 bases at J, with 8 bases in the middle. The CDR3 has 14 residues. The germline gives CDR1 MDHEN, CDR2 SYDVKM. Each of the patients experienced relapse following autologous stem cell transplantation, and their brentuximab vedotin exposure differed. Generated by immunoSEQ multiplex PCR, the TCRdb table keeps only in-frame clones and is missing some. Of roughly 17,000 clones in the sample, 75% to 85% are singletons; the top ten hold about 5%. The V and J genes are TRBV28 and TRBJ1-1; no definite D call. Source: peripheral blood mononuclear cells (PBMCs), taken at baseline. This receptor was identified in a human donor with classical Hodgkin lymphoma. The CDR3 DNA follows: TGTGCCAGCAGTTTGCAGAACCTGAACACTGAAGCTTTCTTT. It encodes CASSLQNLNTEAFF.